Below, one T cell receptor (beta chain) is given with its context. Its specificity is unknown. It was into CD45RA+ naive and CD45RA-negative memory subsets that the CD4+ cells were split. V lost 4 bases, J lost 0 bases, and 7 bases stayed unmatched. Germline lookup yields CDR1 WSHSY and CDR2 SAAADI. This CDR3 contains 16 residues. This sample is part of a study of shared clonotypes between healthy human individuals. Assay: immunoSEQ multiplex PCR; the TCRdb copy retains only in-frame clones and omits some. The data show fewer than 2.5 million clones, with approximately 93% seen just once and about 0.38% held by the top ten. Findings and caveats of the study: Non-shared clonotypes displayed generation probabilities falling below those of clonotypes present in all four donors.

The rearrangement joins TRBV10-2 to TRBJ2-3; 7 bases align to TRBD2. Material: naive CD4+ T cells from PBMCs. Subset specified: CD45RA+ positively selected. This TCR derives from a man between 18 and 29 years old in good health. Some clones in this sample may be carry-over from other donors' samples. In DNA form, the CDR3 reads TGCGCCAGCAGTGGGGATAGCGGGCTCAGCACAGATACGCAGTATTTT. Translating it yields CASSGDSGLSTDTQYF.